One and the same sample provided the 30 T cell receptor beta chains below, sequenced in a study of CD8+CD57+ T cells in acquired aplastic anemia. Those patients picked for sequencing had displayed CD8+CD57+ cell expansion on flow cytometry. Genomic DNA served as template for TCR beta VDJ and CDR3 profiling. Via MiXCR, TCRdb re-called the reads, giving one row per CDR3 protein. The sample holds about 58,000 distinct CDR3 sequences, around 50% seen once. Sequencing used sorted CD4+, CD8+, or CD8+CD57+ T cells (not recorded which) from PBMCs. These TCRs come from a human donor with aplastic anemia.

This clonotype was recorded at least ten times. V and J are TRBV7-2 and TRBJ1-6; TRBD1 is a possible D gene (6 bases). The germline gives CDR1 SGHTA, CDR2 FQGNSA. CDR3 length equals 17 residues. Trimming shortened V by 3 bases and J by 10 bases, and 22 bases separated the two germline ends. The CDR3 DNA reads as TGTGCCAGCAGCTTGGGGGCCGAAATAAGGGTTTGGTCACCCCTCCACTTT. Encoded protein: CASSLGAEIRVWSPLHF.

The V call is TRBV2, the J call TRBJ2-7; D not resolved. The CDR3 is 14 residues long. The V gene's germline CDR1 is SNHLY and CDR2 FYNNEI. V was trimmed by 6 bases and J by 3 bases, leaving 15 bases between them. CDR3 nucleotides: TGTGCCAGCAGGAAACAAGGCGGCCGCTACGAGCAGTACTTC. This gives the protein CASRKQGGRYEQYF.

This chain uses TRBV2 with TRBJ2-2; D not resolved. Germline lookup yields CDR1 SNHLY and CDR2 FYNNEI. The CDR3 is 10 amino acids. V lost 8 bases and J 4 bases, leaving 2 bases between the germline ends. The CDR3 is CASGTGELFF. In DNA, the CDR3 is TGTGCCAGCGGCACCGGGGAGCTGTTTTTT.

This clonotype was counted ten times or more. This chain joins TRBV5-4 and TRBJ1-1; D call uncertain. Germline CDR1 is SGHNT and CDR2 is YYREEE (reference sequence). The CDR3 totals 12 residues. For the CDR3, the DNA is TGTGCTTTTTCCGGAGAGTACACTGAAGCTTTCTTT. Translated, it gives CAFSGEYTEAFF. The full variable domain, in which reference TRBV5-4 and TRBJ1-1 provide the parts outside the CDR3, is ETGVTQSPTHLIKTRGQQVTLRCSSQSGHNTVSWYQQALGQGPQFIFQYYREEENGRGNFPPRFSGLQFPNYSSELNVNALELDDSALYLCAFSGEYTEAFFGQGTRLTVV.

Only a few counts were recorded for this clonotype. This chain connects TRBV15 to TRBJ1-1; no reliable D call. CDR1 and CDR2 (germline): LNHNV, YYDKDF (reference sequence). The ends were cut back, 3 bases at V and 4 bases at J, with 9 bases in the middle. CDR3 length: 13 amino acids. CDR3 region: CATSSQASTEAFF. Written as DNA, the CDR3 is TGTGCCACCAGCAGTCAGGCGAGCACTGAAGCTTTCTTT.

This clonotype was observed a handful of times. The chain is built from TRBV29-1 and TRBJ2-7; D is unresolved. V lost 4 bases to trimming and J lost 0 bases, with 7 bases between them. Per the germline V gene, CDR1 is SQVTM and CDR2 is ANQGSEA. This CDR3 region has 12 residues. The CDR3 bases are TGCAGCGTTGTTTCTAACTCCTACGAGCAGTACTTC. Amino acid sequence: CSVVSNSYEQYF.

The chain joins TRBV10-3 to TRBJ2-7, with TRBD2 matching 13 bases. V lost 6 bases to trimming and J lost 1 base; unmatched junction nucleotides: 3. The CDR3 totals 15 residues. CDR1 and CDR2 (germline): ENHRY, SYGVKD. The CDR3 region is CAIRGTSGKSYEQYV. The CDR3 DNA sequence: TGTGCCATCAGAGGGACTAGCGGGAAGTCCTACGAGCAGTACGTC.

This clonotype was detected a few times. Since a much larger clone is just one base distant, this may be a read error. V is TRBV7-2 and J is TRBJ1-1; unclear D gene. Germline V CDR1 and CDR2: SGHTA, FQGNSA. This CDR3 is built from 14 residues. The CDR3 reads CPSSVTSENTEAFF. The CDR3 region has the DNA TGTCCCAGCTCAGTTACGTCAGAGAACACTGAAGCTTTCTTT.

This chain links TRBV10-3 with TRBJ2-5, with D perhaps matching TRBD2 (6 bases). The V gene lost 4 bases and the J gene lost 2 bases, with 11 bases spanning the gap. The CDR3 runs 14 residues. Germline loops: CDR1 ENHRY, CDR2 SYGVKD. For the CDR3, the DNA is TGTGCCATCAGTGTGTCAGGGAGGCAAGAGACCCAGTACTTC. Protein: CAISVSGRQETQYF.

V gene TRBV7-2 combines with J gene TRBJ2-7; tentative D call: TRBD1 (6 bases). The CDR3 consists of 13 residues. The V gene's germline CDR1 is SGHTA and CDR2 FQGNSA. Trimming stripped 10 bases from V and 3 bases from J, with 16 bases between. In DNA form, the CDR3 reads TGTGCCACTTCTCCCCAGGGGTACTACGAGCAGTACTTC. It specifies CATSPQGYYEQYF.

The rearrangement joins TRBV5-4 to TRBJ1-3, with D uncertain. V lost 0 bases and J 3 bases, leaving 4 bases between the germline ends. The CDR3 runs to 13 residues. Germline CDR1 is SGHNT and CDR2 is YYREEE (reference sequence). The CDR3 loop is CASSLADGNTIYF. CDR3 in DNA: TGTGCCAGCAGCTTGGCCGATGGAAACACCATATATTTT. Combining the CDR3 with reference TRBV5-4 and TRBJ1-3 gives the whole variable domain ETGVTQSPTHLIKTRGQQVTLRCSSQSGHNTVSWYQQALGQGPQFIFQYYREEENGRGNFPPRFSGLQFPNYSSELNVNALELDDSALYLCASSLADGNTIYFGEGSWLTVV.

This chain uses TRBV19 with TRBJ2-7; either TRBD1 or TRBD2 may fit D (5 bases each). This CDR3 spans 15 amino acids. Germline values: CDR1 LNHDA, CDR2 SQIVND (reference sequence). V gave up 3 bases and J gave up 3 bases, with 15 bases separating them. The CDR3 here is CASSITIGGGYEQYF. The CDR3 DNA sequence: TGTGCCAGTAGTATCACGATAGGTGGGGGCTACGAGCAGTACTTC.

This clonotype was detected many times. V usage is TRBV20-1 and J usage is TRBJ2-7; 7 bases are shared with TRBD1. The CDR3 covers 13 residues. The V segment lost 4 bases and the J segment 2 bases; nucleotides outside the gene matches: 5. CDR1 is DFQATT, CDR2 SNEGSKA, per germline (reference sequence). The CDR3 here is CSAIPTGTYEQYF. The DNA for the CDR3 is TGCAGTGCTATACCGACAGGGACCTACGAGCAGTACTTC.

The genes are TRBV7-6 and TRBJ1-2; tentative D call: TRBD1 (5 bases). Germline loops: CDR1 SGHVS, CDR2 FNYEAQ. Trimming left V 0 bases short and J 2 bases short, with 10 bases between. The CDR3 runs to 15 residues. This CDR3 is CASSLARGRNYGYTF. The DNA for the CDR3 is TGTGCCAGCAGCTTAGCACGGGGACGGAACTATGGCTACACCTTC. The full variable domain, in which reference TRBV7-6 and TRBJ1-2 provide the parts outside the CDR3, is GAGVSQSPRYKVTKRGQDVALRCDPISGHVSLYWYRQALGQGPEFLTYFNYEAQQDKSGLPNDRFSAERPEGSISTLTIQRTEQRDSAMYRCASSLARGRNYGYTFGSGTRLTVV.

This rearrangement joins TRBV4-3 to TRBJ2-2, with D perhaps TRBD1 (5 bases). The germline V gene encodes CDR1 LGHNA and CDR2 YSLEER. CDR3 length: 16 amino acids. V gave up 4 bases and J gave up 0 bases, with 12 bases separating them. CDR3 sequence: CASSLKGQANTGELFF. In DNA form, the CDR3 reads TGCGCCAGCAGCCTTAAAGGACAAGCGAACACCGGGGAGCTGTTTTTT.

The V call is TRBV5-1, the J call TRBJ2-5; perhaps TRBD2 as D (6 bases). Germline lookup yields CDR1 SGHRS and CDR2 YFSETQ. CDR3 size: 14 residues. Trimming shortened V by 2 bases and J by 4 bases, and 12 bases separated the two germline ends. CDR3 region: CASSFTDGRETQYF. CDR3 nucleotide sequence: TGCGCCAGCAGCTTTACGGACGGGAGAGAGACCCAGTACTTC.

The chain carries TRBV5-4 and TRBJ2-7, with TRBD1 matching over 7 bases. Germline CDR1 is SGHNT and CDR2 is YYREEE (reference sequence). The CDR3 has 15 amino acids. V was pared by 6 bases and J by 6 bases, with 15 bases of the junction left unmatched. CDR3 loop: CASILGETGSAEQYF. For the CDR3, the DNA is TGTGCCAGCATTCTAGGGGAGACAGGGTCCGCCGAGCAGTACTTC.

Comments on this clonotype: The conserved phenylalanine or tryptophan is not found at the CDR3 terminus, so this likely reflects a read error. The chain is built from TRBV6-1 and TRBJ2-5; 8 bases line up with TRBD1. The J call may not be correct, given that the DNA end is closer to TRBJ2-7. The CDR3 runs to 16 residues. Germline values: CDR1 MNHNS, CDR2 SASEGT. CDR3 sequence reads: CASSEDEGTGAYEQYS. CDR3 coding DNA: TGTGCCAGCAGTGAAGATGAGGGGACAGGCGCCTACGAGCAGTACTCC.

V usage is TRBV20-1 and J usage is TRBJ2-5, with no clear D. Germline V gives CDR1 DFQATT, CDR2 SNEGSKA (reference sequence). V was clipped by 6 bases and J by 2 bases, with 19 bases between them. The CDR3 sequence is 15 residues long. CDR3 coding DNA: TGCAGTGCGCTTAATTTCCGGGTCCTACAAGAGACCCAGTACTTC. Its translation is CSALNFRVLQETQYF.

This clonotype showed up just a few times. The chain is built from TRBV28 and TRBJ2-5, with 9 positions matching TRBD1. The CDR3 has 15 residues. Germline values: CDR1 MDHEN, CDR2 SYDVKM. Trimming at V came to 5 bases and at J to 5 bases, leaving 9 bases not matched to a gene. The CDR3 protein is CASSPPQGAVETQYF. CDR3 sequence (DNA): TGTGCCAGCAGTCCTCCACAGGGGGCAGTGGAGACCCAGTACTTC.

The chain links TRBV24-1 to TRBJ1-5; D uncertain. V lost 1 base and J lost 2, with 2 bases in between. The CDR3 loop spans 13 amino acids. Germline CDR1 KGHDR, CDR2 SFDVKD. CDR3 coding DNA: TGTGCCACCAGTGATTTAGGCAATCAGCCCCAGCATTTT. Translating it yields CATSDLGNQPQHF.

This clonotype is medium-sized (0.01 to 0.1%) in the sample. The V gene is TRBV19, the J gene TRBJ2-7, with D possibly matching TRBD2 (5 bases). Germline CDR1 is LNHDA and CDR2 is SQIVND (reference sequence). The CDR3 is 13 residues long. V was shortened by 5 bases and J by 7 bases, with 15 bases between the two germline ends. CDR3 nucleotide sequence: TGTGCCAGTAGTTCCGCGGGTCCCTCAGAGCAGTACTTC. Translation: CASSSAGPSEQYF.

The chain links TRBV25-1 to TRBJ2-7, with D possibly called TRBD1 or TRBD2 (5 bases each). V lost 5 bases, J lost 2 bases, and 16 bases lay in between. CDR1 is MGHDK and CDR2 is SYGVNS in the germline V gene. The CDR3 totals 15 residues. The CDR3 DNA reads as TGTGCCAGCAGTCCCTTGGGGGTCCTTACCTACGAGCAGTACTTC. This encodes CASSPLGVLTYEQYF.

The J gene is TRBJ2-1, the V gene TRBV20-1, with 8 nucleotides matching TRBD1. V shed 5 bases and J 9 bases; nucleotides not matched to a gene: 9. From germline, CDR1 is DFQATT and CDR2 SNEGSKA (reference sequence). The length of the CDR3 is 13 residues. CDR3 coding DNA: TGCAGTGCTTACCAGGGGGCGCAAAGTGAGCAGTTCTTC. Amino acid sequence: CSAYQGAQSEQFF.

The chain uses TRBV20-1 and TRBJ2-5; TRBD2 aligns across 11 bases. CDR1 DFQATT and CDR2 SNEGSKA come from the germline V gene (reference sequence). The CDR3 is 16 residues long. With 6 bases clipped from V and 4 bases from J, the junction kept 13 bases outside the gene matches. CDR3 DNA sequence: TGCAGTGCCCCGAGACTAGCGGGGACACCGAGAGAGACCCAGTACTTC. The encoded protein is CSAPRLAGTPRETQYF.

The chain uses TRBV25-1 and TRBJ2-7; 7 bases agree with TRBD1. Germline V lookup: CDR1 MGHDK, CDR2 SYGVNS. Unmatched junction bases numbered 10, after V lost 8 bases and J lost 3 bases. CDR3 length: 14 amino acids. In nucleotides, the CDR3 is TGTGCCAGCTCCTCCGGGACAGCTTACTACGAGCAGTACTTC. The encoded protein is CASSSGTAYYEQYF.

This clonotype was detected a few times. The rearrangement joins TRBV10-3 to TRBJ2-1; D call uncertain. The germline CDR1 and CDR2 sequences are ENHRY and SYGVKD. Trimming left V 5 bases short and J 0 bases short, with 8 bases between. This CDR3 region has 14 residues. In nucleotides, the CDR3 is TGTGCCATCAGTCCCCAAACCTCCTACAATGAGCAGTTCTTC. This encodes CAISPQTSYNEQFF.

This clonotype is medium-sized (0.01 to 0.1%) by share. The chain joins TRBV10-1 to TRBJ1-1, with D perhaps matching TRBD1 (5 bases). Germline V gene data show CDR1 as WNHNN and CDR2 as SYGVQD (reference sequence). The ends were cut back, 6 bases at V and 2 bases at J, with 10 bases in the middle. This CDR3 has 13 residues. The CDR3 coding sequence is TGCGCCAGCAGAGAGGGACCAAACACTGAAGCTTTCTTT. Translation gives CASREGPNTEAFF.

This clonotype was seen repeatedly, ten times or more. The V gene is TRBV29-1, the J gene TRBJ2-2; D unresolved. Germline V gene lookup returns CDR1 SQVTM and CDR2 ANQGSEA. The CDR3 runs to 13 residues. Trimming stripped 4 bases from V and 0 bases from J, with 6 bases between. The CDR3 protein is CSVVFPNTGELFF. Written as DNA, the CDR3 is TGCAGCGTTGTGTTCCCGAACACCGGGGAGCTGTTTTTT.

This clonotype appeared many times. The chain couples TRBV29-1 to TRBJ1-2; D is uncertain. Germline CDR1 and CDR2: SQVTM and ANQGSEA. The CDR3 is 16 residues long. The V and J ends lost 8 bases and 4 bases respectively, with 26 bases between them. The CDR3 nucleotides are TGCAGCTTTCCTCTACCACCTGAGGGAGGCCTCTATGGCTACACCTTC. It translates to CSFPLPPEGGLYGYTF.